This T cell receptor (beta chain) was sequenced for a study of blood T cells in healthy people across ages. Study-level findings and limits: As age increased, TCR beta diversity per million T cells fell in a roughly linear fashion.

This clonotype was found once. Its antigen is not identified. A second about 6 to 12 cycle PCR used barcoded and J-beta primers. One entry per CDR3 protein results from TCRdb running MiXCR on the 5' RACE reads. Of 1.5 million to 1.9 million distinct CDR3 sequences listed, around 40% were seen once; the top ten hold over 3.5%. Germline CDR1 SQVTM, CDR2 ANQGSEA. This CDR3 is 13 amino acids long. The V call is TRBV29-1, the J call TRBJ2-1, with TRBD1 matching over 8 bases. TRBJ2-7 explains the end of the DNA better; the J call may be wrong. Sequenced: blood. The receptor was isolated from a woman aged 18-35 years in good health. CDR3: CSSPGQAYNEQYF. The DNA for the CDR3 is TGCAGCTCCCCGGGACAGGCGTACAATGAGCAGTACTTC.